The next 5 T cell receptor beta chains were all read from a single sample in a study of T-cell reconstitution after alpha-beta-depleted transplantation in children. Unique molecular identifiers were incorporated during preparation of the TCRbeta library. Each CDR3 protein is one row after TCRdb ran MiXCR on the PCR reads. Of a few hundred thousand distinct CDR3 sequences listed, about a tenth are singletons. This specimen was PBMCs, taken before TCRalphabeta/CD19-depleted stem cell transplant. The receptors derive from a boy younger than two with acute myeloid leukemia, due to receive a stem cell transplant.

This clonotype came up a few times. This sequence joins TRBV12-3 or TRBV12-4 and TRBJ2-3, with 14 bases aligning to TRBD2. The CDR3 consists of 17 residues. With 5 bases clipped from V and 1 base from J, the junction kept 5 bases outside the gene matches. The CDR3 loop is CASSEPGLAGGTDTQYF. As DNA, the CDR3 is TGTGCCAGCAGTGAACCGGGACTAGCGGGAGGCACAGATACGCAGTATTTT.

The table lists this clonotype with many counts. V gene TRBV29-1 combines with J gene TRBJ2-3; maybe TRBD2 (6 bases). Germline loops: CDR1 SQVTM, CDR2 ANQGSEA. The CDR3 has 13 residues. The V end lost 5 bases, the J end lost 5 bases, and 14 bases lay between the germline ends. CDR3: CSVLQRARDTQYF. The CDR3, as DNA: TGCAGCGTTCTGCAGCGGGCGAGAGATACGCAGTATTTT.

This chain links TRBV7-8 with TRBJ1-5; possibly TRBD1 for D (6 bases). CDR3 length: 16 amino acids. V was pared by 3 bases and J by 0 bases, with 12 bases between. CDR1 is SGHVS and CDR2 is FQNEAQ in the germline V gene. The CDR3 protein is CASSFSGANSNQPQHF. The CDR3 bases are TGTGCCAGCAGCTTTTCAGGGGCAAATAGCAATCAGCCCCAGCATTTT.

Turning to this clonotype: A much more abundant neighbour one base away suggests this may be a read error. The CDR3 region has the DNA TGTGCCACCAGTGCTGGCCATGAGCAGTTCTTC. Encoded protein: CATSAGHEQFF. The V gene is TRBV24-1, the J gene TRBJ2-1; no clear D. V lost 5 bases to trimming and J lost 8 bases, with 6 bases between them. The CDR3 covers 11 residues. In germline, CDR1 is KGHDR, CDR2 SFDVKD.

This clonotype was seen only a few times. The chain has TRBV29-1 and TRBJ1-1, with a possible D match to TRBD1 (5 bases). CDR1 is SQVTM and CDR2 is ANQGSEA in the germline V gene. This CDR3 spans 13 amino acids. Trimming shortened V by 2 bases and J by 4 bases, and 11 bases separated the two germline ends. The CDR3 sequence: CSVERGVPTEAFF. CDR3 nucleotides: TGCAGCGTTGAACGGGGGGTTCCCACTGAAGCTTTCTTT.